The T cell receptor beta chain described here comes from a study of T cells in Graves' hyperthyroidism and ophthalmopathy. Study-level points and caveats: Most thyroid clonotypes expanded above 0.001 were also detected in blood.

Researchers took RNA transcripts and amplified the TCR beta CDR3 regions from them. Initially, a first-round RT-PCR of the TCR CDR3 employed the HTBI primer set. TCRdb called the multiplex PCR reads again in MiXCR, with one record for every CDR3 protein. The sample carries about 420,000 distinct CDR3 sequences, around 16% recorded once. Germline assignment: CDR1 SGHTA and CDR2 FQGTGA. The V end lost 1 base, the J end lost 3 bases, and 6 bases lay between the germline ends. The CDR3 sequence is 13 residues long. Newly diagnosed hyperthyroidism, duration under 2 months, in patients aged 18 to 65. Used for diagnoses were clinical symptoms, serum thyroxine and TRAb, thyroid ultrasound and orbital computed tomography. The PBMCs were sourced from fresh peripheral blood (about 9.7 ml). In this sample, this clonotype turned up many times. Its antigen remains unknown.

The TCR sequence derives from a young woman with Graves' hyperthyroidism. The chain uses TRBV7-3 and TRBJ2-5; D unresolved. The sequenced sample was blood. CDR3 residues: CASSLRPEETQYF. DNA for the CDR3: TGTGCCAGCAGCTTAAGGCCAGAAGAGACCCAGTACTTC.